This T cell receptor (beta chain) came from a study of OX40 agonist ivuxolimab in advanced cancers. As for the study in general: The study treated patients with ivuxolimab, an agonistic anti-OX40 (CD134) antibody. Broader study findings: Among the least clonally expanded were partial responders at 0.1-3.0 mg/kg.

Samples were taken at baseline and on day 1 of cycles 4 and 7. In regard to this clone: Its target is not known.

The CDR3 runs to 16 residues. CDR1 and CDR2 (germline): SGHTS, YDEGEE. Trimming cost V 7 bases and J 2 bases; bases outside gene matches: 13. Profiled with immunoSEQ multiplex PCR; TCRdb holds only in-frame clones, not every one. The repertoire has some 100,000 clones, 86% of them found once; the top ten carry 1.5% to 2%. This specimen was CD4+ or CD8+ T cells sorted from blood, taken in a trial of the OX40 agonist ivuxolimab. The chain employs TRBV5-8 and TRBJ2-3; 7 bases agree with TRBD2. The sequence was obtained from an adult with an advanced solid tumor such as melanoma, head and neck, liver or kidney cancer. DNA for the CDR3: TGTGCCAGCCCCCGCGGCCGGGACTACCACACAGATACGCAGTATTTT. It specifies CASPRGRDYHTDTQYF.